What follows describes a single T cell receptor (beta chain). The V and J ends lost 0 bases and 7 bases respectively, with 11 bases between them. This CDR3 has 14 amino acids. Looked up from germline, CDR1 is SGDLS and CDR2 is YYNGEE. This sample is drawn from a study of T cell changes during pregnancy in multiple sclerosis. TCRdb keeps only in-frame clones here, not all; method: immunoSEQ multiplex PCR. The data show just under 65,000 clones, around 96% seen once. This chain uses TRBV9 with TRBJ2-1, with D possibly being TRBD2 (5 bases). The sequence was collected from a female donor with multiple sclerosis, enrolled in a pregnancy study. The sequencing used CD8+ T cells from peripheral blood mononuclear cells, collected after pregnancy. The CDR3 protein is CASSVDSGVNEQFF. The CDR3 nucleotides read TGTGCCAGCAGCGTAGACAGCGGCGTTAATGAGCAGTTCTTC.